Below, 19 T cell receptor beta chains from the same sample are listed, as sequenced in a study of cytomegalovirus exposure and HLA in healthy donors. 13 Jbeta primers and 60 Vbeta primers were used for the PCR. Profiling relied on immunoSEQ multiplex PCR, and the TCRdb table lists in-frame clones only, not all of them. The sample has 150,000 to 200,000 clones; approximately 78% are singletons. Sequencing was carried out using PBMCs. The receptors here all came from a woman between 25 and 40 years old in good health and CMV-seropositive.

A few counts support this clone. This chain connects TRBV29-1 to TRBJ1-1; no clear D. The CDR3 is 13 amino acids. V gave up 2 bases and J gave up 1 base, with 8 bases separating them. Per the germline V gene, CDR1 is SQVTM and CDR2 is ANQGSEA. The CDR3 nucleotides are TGCAGCGTTGAAAAACATCCGAACACTGAAGCTTTCTTT. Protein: CSVEKHPNTEAFF.

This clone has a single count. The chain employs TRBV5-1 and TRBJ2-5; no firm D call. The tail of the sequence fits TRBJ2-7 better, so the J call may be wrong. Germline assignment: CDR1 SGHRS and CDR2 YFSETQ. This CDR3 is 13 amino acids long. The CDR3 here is CASSLDSIYEQYF. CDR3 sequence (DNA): TGCGCCAGCAGCTTGGACTCGATCTACGAGCAGTACTTC.

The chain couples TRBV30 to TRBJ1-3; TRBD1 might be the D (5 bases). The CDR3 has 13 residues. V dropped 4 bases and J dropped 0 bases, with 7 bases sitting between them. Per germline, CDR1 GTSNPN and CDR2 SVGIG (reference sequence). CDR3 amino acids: CAWTGNSGNTIYF. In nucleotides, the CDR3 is TGTGCCTGGACAGGGAACTCTGGAAACACCATATATTTT.

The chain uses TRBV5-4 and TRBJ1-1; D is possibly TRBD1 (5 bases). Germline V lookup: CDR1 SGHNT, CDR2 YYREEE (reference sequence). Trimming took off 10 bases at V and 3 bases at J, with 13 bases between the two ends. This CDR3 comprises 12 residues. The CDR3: CAAGGRDTEAFF. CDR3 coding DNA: TGTGCCGCGGGGGGAAGGGACACTGAAGCTTTCTTT. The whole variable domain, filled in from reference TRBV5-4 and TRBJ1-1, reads ETGVTQSPTHLIKTRGQQVTLRCSSQSGHNTVSWYQQALGQGPQFIFQYYREEENGRGNFPPRFSGLQFPNYSSELNVNALELDDSALYLCAAGGRDTEAFFGQGTRLTVV.

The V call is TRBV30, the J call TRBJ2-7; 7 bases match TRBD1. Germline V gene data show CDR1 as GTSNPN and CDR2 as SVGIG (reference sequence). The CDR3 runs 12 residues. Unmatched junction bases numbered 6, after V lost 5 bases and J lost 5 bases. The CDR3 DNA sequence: TGTGCCTGGGATGACAGGGTCAACGAGCAGTACTTC. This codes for CAWDDRVNEQYF.

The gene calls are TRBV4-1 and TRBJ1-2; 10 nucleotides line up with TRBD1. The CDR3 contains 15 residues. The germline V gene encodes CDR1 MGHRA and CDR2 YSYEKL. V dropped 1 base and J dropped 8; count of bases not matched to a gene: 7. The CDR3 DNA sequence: TGCGCCAGCAGCCAAGGGGACAGGGGAATAGGGGGCTACACCTTC. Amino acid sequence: CASSQGDRGIGGYTF.

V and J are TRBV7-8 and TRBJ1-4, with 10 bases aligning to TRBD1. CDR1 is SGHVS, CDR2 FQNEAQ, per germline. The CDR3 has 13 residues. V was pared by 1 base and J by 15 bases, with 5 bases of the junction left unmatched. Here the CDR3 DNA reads TGTGCCAGCAGCTTAGGACAGGGGGCACCCGTGTTTTTT. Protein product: CASSLGQGAPVFF.

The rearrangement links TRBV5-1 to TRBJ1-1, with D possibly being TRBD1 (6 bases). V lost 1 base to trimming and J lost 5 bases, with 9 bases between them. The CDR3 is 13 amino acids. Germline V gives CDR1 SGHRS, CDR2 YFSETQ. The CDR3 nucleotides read TGCGCCAGCAGCTTGCATAGGGGGACTGAAGCTTTCTTT. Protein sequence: CASSLHRGTEAFF.

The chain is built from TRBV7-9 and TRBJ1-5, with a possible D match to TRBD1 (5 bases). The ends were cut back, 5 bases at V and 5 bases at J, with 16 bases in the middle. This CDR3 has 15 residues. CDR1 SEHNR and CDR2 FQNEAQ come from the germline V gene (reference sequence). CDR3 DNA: TGTGCCAGCAGCCAACCCGACAGAAGGGATCAGCCCCAGCATTTT. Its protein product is CASSQPDRRDQPQHF. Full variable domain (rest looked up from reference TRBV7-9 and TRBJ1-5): DTGVSQNPRHKITKRGQNVTFRCDPISEHNRLYWYRQTLGQGPEFLTYFQNEAQLEKSRLLSDRFSAERPKGSFSTLEIQRTEQGDSAMYLCASSQPDRRDQPQHFGDGTRLSIL.

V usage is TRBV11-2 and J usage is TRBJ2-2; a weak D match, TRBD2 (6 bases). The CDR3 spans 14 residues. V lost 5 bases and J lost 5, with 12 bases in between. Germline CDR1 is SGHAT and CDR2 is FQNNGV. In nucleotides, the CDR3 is TGTGCCAGCAGCACACTAGCACCGACCGGGGAGCTGTTTTTT. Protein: CASSTLAPTGELFF.

The CDR3 region is CASSMNPGIEAFF. CDR3 sequence (DNA): TGTGCCAGCAGCATGAATCCAGGGATTGAAGCTTTCTTT. The rearrangement links TRBV5-5 to TRBJ1-1; maybe TRBD1 (5 bases). Germline V gene sequence: CDR1 SGHKS, CDR2 YYEKEE (reference sequence). The CDR3 totals 13 residues. Trimming left V 4 bases short and J 7 bases short, with 14 bases between.

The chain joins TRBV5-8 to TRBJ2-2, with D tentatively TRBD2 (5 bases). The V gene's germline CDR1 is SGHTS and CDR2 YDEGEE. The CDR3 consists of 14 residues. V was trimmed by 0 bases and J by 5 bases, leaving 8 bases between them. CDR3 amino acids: CASSLALVTGELFF. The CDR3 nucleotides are TGTGCCAGCAGCTTGGCACTAGTAACCGGGGAGCTGTTTTTT.

The CDR3 nucleotides are TGTGCCATCAATGGACAGGGGGTCCCCTACGAGCAGTACTTC. Translated, it gives CAINGQGVPYEQYF. The chain links TRBV10-3 to TRBJ2-7, with 10 nucleotides matching TRBD1. Trimming took 7 bases from V and 2 from J; bases not matched to a gene: 5. This CDR3 comprises 14 residues. Germline values: CDR1 ENHRY, CDR2 SYGVKD.

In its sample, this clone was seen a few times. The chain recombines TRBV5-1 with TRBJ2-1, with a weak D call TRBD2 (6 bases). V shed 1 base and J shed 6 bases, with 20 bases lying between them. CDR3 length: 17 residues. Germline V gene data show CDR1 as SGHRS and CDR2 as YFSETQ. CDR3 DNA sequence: TGCGCCAGCAGCTTGAGCATCCGGACTACCACTTTCAATGAGCAGTTCTTC. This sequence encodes CASSLSIRTTTFNEQFF.

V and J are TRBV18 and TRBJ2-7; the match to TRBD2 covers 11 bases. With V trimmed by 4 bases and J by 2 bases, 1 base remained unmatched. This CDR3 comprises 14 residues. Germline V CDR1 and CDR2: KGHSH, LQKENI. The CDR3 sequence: CASSLSGGAYEQYF. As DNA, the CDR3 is TGTGCCAGCTCACTTAGCGGGGGGGCCTACGAGCAGTACTTC.

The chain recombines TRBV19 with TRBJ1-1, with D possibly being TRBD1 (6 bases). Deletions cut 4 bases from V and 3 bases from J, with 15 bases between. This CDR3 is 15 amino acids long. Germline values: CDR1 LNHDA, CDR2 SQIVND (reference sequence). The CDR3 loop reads CASSTFRTAHTEAFF. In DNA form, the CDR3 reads TGTGCCAGTAGTACTTTTAGGACAGCACACACTGAAGCTTTCTTT.

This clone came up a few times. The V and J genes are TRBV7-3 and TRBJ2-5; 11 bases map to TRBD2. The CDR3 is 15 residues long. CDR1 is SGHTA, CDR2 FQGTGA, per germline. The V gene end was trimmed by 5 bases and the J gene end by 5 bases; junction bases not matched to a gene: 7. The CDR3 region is CASSKFSGRVETQYF. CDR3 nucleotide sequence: TGTGCCAGCAGCAAATTTAGCGGGAGGGTGGAGACCCAGTACTTC. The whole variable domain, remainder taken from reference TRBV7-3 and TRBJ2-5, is GAGVSQTPSNKVTEKGKYVELRCDPISGHTALYWYRQSLGQGPEFLIYFQGTGAADDSGLPNDRFFAVRPEGSVSTLKIQRTERGDSAVYLCASSKFSGRVETQYFGPGTRLLVL.

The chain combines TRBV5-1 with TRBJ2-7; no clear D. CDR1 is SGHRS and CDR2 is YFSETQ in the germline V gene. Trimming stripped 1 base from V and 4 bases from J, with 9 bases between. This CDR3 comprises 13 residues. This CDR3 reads CASSLFPSYEQYF. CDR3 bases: TGCGCCAGCAGCTTGTTCCCCTCGTACGAGCAGTACTTC.

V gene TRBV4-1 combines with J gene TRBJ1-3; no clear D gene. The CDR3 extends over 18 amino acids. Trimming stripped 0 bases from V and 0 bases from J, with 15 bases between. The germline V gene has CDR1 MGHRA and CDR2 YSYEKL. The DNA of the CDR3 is TGCGCCAGCAGCCAAGATCCACCCGGTTCGTCCTCTGGAAACACCATATATTTT. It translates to CASSQDPPGSSSGNTIYF.